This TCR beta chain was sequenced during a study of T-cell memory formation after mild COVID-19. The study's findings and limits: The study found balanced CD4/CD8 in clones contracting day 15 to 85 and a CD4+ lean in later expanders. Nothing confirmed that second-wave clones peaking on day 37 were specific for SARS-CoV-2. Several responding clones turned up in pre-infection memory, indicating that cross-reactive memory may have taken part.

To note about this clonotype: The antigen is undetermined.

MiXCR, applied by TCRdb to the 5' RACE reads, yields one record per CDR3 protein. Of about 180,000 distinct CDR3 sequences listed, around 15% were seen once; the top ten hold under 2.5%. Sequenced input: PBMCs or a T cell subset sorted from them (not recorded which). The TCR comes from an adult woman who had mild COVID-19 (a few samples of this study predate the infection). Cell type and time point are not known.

This CDR3 reads CASSANDQPQHF. In nucleotides, the CDR3 is TGTGCCAGCAGCGCCAACGATCAGCCCCAGCATTTT. The chain has TRBV7-2 and TRBJ1-5, with D hard to call. The CDR3 is 12 amino acids. V was cut by 5 bases and J by 5 bases, with 7 bases left in between. The V gene's germline CDR1 is SGHTA and CDR2 FQGNSA.